The 25 T cell receptor beta chains listed next were all sequenced from one sample in a study of blood T cell repertoires in COVID-19. Some clones are missing from TCRdb's copy, which holds only in-frame ones; the method was immunoSEQ multiplex PCR. The sample yields about 72,000 clones, more than 75% seen once. The sample comprised peripheral blood. These receptors were collected from a man between 65 and 80 years old with active or convalescent COVID-19.

This clone was found once. This chain joins TRBV5-6 and TRBJ1-1; 7 nucleotides align to TRBD1. This CDR3 is built from 15 residues. The V gene end was trimmed by 3 bases and the J gene end by 0 bases; junction bases not matched to a gene: 5. Per germline, CDR1 SGHDT and CDR2 YYEEEE. The DNA of the CDR3 is TGTGCCAGCAGCTCCCAGGGGGGATTGAACACTGAAGCTTTCTTT. The encoded protein is CASSSQGGLNTEAFF.

The rearrangement links TRBV28 to TRBJ1-2; D remains ambiguous. This CDR3 contains 11 residues. The V gene lost 8 bases and the J gene lost 6 bases, with 10 bases spanning the gap. Germline V gives CDR1 MDHEN, CDR2 SYDVKM. The CDR3 loop is CASRVLDGYTF. The CDR3 DNA sequence: TGTGCCAGCCGGGTTTTGGATGGCTACACCTTC.

The chain joins TRBV27 to TRBJ2-1; 12 nucleotides match TRBD1. This CDR3 is built from 15 residues. J was trimmed by 6 bases and V by 3 bases; bases with no gene match: 3. The germline gives CDR1 MNHEY, CDR2 SMNVEV (reference sequence). The CDR3 DNA follows: TGTGCCAGCAGTTTGGGGACAGGGGGCATCAATGAGCAGTTCTTC. Amino acids: CASSLGTGGINEQFF.

The chain is built from TRBV24-1 and TRBJ2-7; possibly TRBD1 for D (5 bases). The V end lost 2 bases, the J end lost 6 bases, and 7 bases lay between the germline ends. The CDR3 is made up of 12 amino acids. Germline loops: CDR1 KGHDR, CDR2 SFDVKD. The CDR3 here is CATSDSGIEQYF. In DNA, the CDR3 is TGTGCCACCAGTGATTCAGGGATCGAGCAGTACTTC.

The chain is built from TRBV28 and TRBJ1-4, with TRBD1 matching 8 bases. V was clipped by 7 bases and J by 11 bases; unmatched bases: 15. Germline V gene data show CDR1 as MDHEN and CDR2 as SYDVKM. There are 15 residues in the CDR3. The CDR3 region has the DNA TGTGCCAGCACGACAGGGGCATATCGGTCTCATAAACTGTTTTTT. Translating it yields CASTTGAYRSHKLFF.

This clone has a handful of counts. V usage is TRBV5-1 and J usage is TRBJ2-4; D is possibly TRBD2 (5 bases). CDR3 length equals 14 residues. The germline V and J ends were trimmed by 0 bases and 8 bases, with 12 bases remaining between them. Germline CDR1 SGHRS, CDR2 YFSETQ. CDR3: CASSLVGVRDIQYF. The CDR3 nucleotides are TGCGCCAGCAGCTTGGTCGGGGTAAGGGACATTCAGTACTTC.

The chain is built from TRBV5-3 and TRBJ1-3; D might be TRBD1 (6 bases). TRBV5-3 is an ORF, and what it does is uncertain. The V end was cut by 4 bases, the J end by 0 bases, with 14 bases between. The CDR3 is 16 amino acids. This CDR3 is CARSGTGTCSGNTIYF. CDR3 nucleotides: TGTGCCAGAAGCGGAACAGGGACCTGCTCTGGAAACACCATATATTTT.

On this clone: The junction and the germline gene differ at one end; a read error may be behind it. CDR3 coding DNA: TGTGCCAGCAGATTAGACACCCGCAGCACTGAAGCTTTCTTT. Translated, it gives CASRLDTRSTEAFF. This chain links TRBV7-2 with TRBJ1-1; the D is unclear. Germline V lookup: CDR1 SGHTA, CDR2 FQGNSA. This CDR3 has 14 residues.

This clone was recorded a few times. This chain links TRBV14 with TRBJ2-3; 10 bases match TRBD2. Trimming at V came to 4 bases and at J to 5 bases, leaving 9 bases not matched to a gene. The CDR3 is made up of 16 amino acids. Per the germline V gene, CDR1 is SGHDN and CDR2 is FVKESK. For the CDR3, the DNA is TGTGCCAGCAGCCCCAGACTAGCGGGTCAAGGAGATACGCAGTATTTT. Translated: CASSPRLAGQGDTQYF.

The rearrangement joins TRBV10-3 to TRBJ2-1; TRBD2 matches at 9 bases. Germline-derived CDR1 and CDR2 are ENHRY and SYGVKD. V gave up 0 bases and J gave up 9 bases; unmatched junction bases: 9. This CDR3 contains 16 residues. The CDR3 sequence is CAISESGGRAMGEQFF. CDR3 bases: TGTGCCATCAGTGAGTCGGGCGGGAGGGCAATGGGTGAGCAGTTCTTC.

The chain has TRBV25-1 and TRBJ1-2; unclear D gene. Germline CDR1 and CDR2: MGHDK and SYGVNS. CDR3 length equals 18 residues. The V and J ends lost 5 bases and 4 bases respectively, with 26 bases between them. The CDR3 protein is CASSPRAGIETKGYGYTF. The DNA for the CDR3 is TGTGCCAGCAGTCCGAGGGCGGGAATCGAAACTAAGGGCTATGGCTACACCTTC.

The chain joins TRBV6-5 to TRBJ2-7; 7 nucleotides align to TRBD1. Germline V gives CDR1 MNHEY, CDR2 SVGAGI. CDR3 length equals 15 residues. After removal of 0 bases from V and 2 bases from J, the junction contained 4 bases not matched to a gene. CDR3 in amino acids: CASSYSGTEPYEQYF. CDR3 bases: TGTGCCAGCAGTTACTCCGGGACAGAACCCTACGAGCAGTACTTC.

The gene calls are TRBV6-5 and TRBJ1-5; D may be TRBD1 (6 bases). Trimming shortened V by 10 bases and J by 5 bases, and 15 bases separated the two germline ends. The CDR3 totals 13 residues. Per the germline V gene, CDR1 is MNHEY and CDR2 is SVGAGI. The CDR3 DNA reads TGTGCCACACGGACAGCCTCCCATCAGCCCCAGCATTTT. Residues: CATRTASHQPQHF.

J is TRBJ1-1 and V is TRBV7-8; 8 bases fit TRBD1. Germline-derived CDR1 and CDR2 are SGHVS and FQNEAQ. J gave up 1 base and V 3 bases, and 13 bases lay outside the gene matches. The CDR3 loop spans 18 amino acids. Here the CDR3 DNA reads TGTGCCAGCAGCTTTCAAAGTTGGACAGGGACGGGGAACACTGAAGCTTTCTTT. Its translation: CASSFQSWTGTGNTEAFF.

This clone showed up just a few times. The V and J genes are TRBV24-1 and TRBJ2-2; TRBD1 aligns across 9 bases. V lost 1 base, J lost 7 bases, and 9 bases stayed unmatched. CDR1 KGHDR and CDR2 SFDVKD come from the germline V gene. This CDR3 has 17 amino acids. Written as DNA, the CDR3 is TGTGCCACCAGTGATTTAAAAGGCGGACAGGGGCGCGGGGAGCTGTTTTTT. Residues: CATSDLKGGQGRGELFF.

This CDR3 reads CASSMRQGIDGYTF. DNA for the CDR3: TGTGCCAGTAGTATGCGACAGGGCATTGATGGCTACACCTTC. The chain joins TRBV19 to TRBJ1-2; 7 bases map to TRBD1. CDR3 length equals 14 residues. The V segment lost 3 bases and the J segment 6 bases; nucleotides outside the gene matches: 7. The V gene's germline CDR1 is LNHDA and CDR2 SQIVND (reference sequence).

This chain links TRBV28 with TRBJ1-5; 9 bases align to TRBD1. The CDR3 is 22 amino acids. V shed 3 bases, J shed 1 base, and the junction held 22 bases outside the gene matches. From germline, CDR1 is MDHEN and CDR2 SYDVKM. The chain's CDR3 is CASSFYLVLRTGDHKSNQPQHF. CDR3 nucleotides: TGTGCCAGCAGTTTTTATCTCGTTTTGCGGACAGGGGACCATAAGAGCAATCAGCCCCAGCATTTT.

The chain is built from TRBV7-9 and TRBJ2-2, with no clear D. Trimming stripped 5 bases from V and 6 bases from J, with 16 bases between. Looked up from germline, CDR1 is SEHNR and CDR2 is FQNEAQ (reference sequence). This CDR3 contains 15 residues. The CDR3 DNA reads as TGTGCCAGCAGCCTGTCCTACTATCCGTCCGGGGAGCTGTTTTTT. Translated: CASSLSYYPSGELFF.

This rearrangement joins TRBV28 to TRBJ2-7, with 7 bases matching TRBD2. The CDR3 spans 12 residues. Looked up from germline, CDR1 is MDHEN and CDR2 is SYDVKM. V gave up 11 bases and J gave up 0 bases; unmatched junction bases: 4. The CDR3 here is CAGGGSSYEQYF. The DNA for the CDR3 is TGTGCCGGGGGGGGGAGCTCCTACGAGCAGTACTTC.

The V gene is TRBV9, the J gene TRBJ2-7; 10 nucleotides line up with TRBD1. Germline V lookup: CDR1 SGDLS, CDR2 YYNGEE. The CDR3 covers 14 residues. V shed 3 bases, J shed 3 bases, and the junction held 3 bases outside the gene matches. This CDR3 is CASSGGQGNYEQYF. In nucleotides, the CDR3 is TGTGCCAGCAGCGGGGGACAGGGGAACTACGAGCAGTACTTC.

This clone was seen only once. The chain couples TRBV21-1 to TRBJ2-1; TRBD2 is the table's D call, not checked against the DNA. TRBV21-1 is flagged as a pseudogene. The CDR3 consists of 16 residues. The CDR3 nucleotides read TGTGCCAGCAGCGGCCGGCCGACTGGGGGGATCAATGAGCAGTTCTTC. This translates into CASSGRPTGGINEQFF.

The rearrangement uses TRBV11-3 and TRBJ2-1, with D maybe TRBD1 (7 bases). Germline assignment: CDR1 SGHNT and CDR2 YENEEA. V was cut by 5 bases and J by 6 bases, with 17 bases left in between. The CDR3 totals 15 residues. The CDR3 here is CASSTRQGGRNEQFF. Here the CDR3 DNA reads TGTGCCAGCAGCACCCGACAGGGAGGCCGCAATGAGCAGTTCTTC.

The gene calls are TRBV28 and TRBJ1-1, with D perhaps matching TRBD1 (5 bases). Trimming pared 3 bases from V and 4 bases from J, leaving 12 bases between. Per the germline V gene, CDR1 is MDHEN and CDR2 is SYDVKM. The CDR3 is 14 amino acids. The CDR3 coding sequence is TGTGCCAGCAGTTTTGGGGGGTTTAGCACTGAAGCTTTCTTT. Protein sequence: CASSFGGFSTEAFF. Full variable domain (remainder filled in from reference TRBV28 and TRBJ1-1): DVKVTQSSRYLVKRTGEKVFLECVQDMDHENMFWYRQDPGLGLRLIYFSYDVKMKEKGDIPEGYSVSREKKERFSLILESASTNQTSMYLCASSFGGFSTEAFFGQGTRLTVV.

V gene TRBV2 combines with J gene TRBJ2-3, with 7 bases identical to TRBD2. The ends lost 10 bases at V and 1 base at J; junction bases unmatched: 5. The CDR3 consists of 13 residues. From germline, CDR1 is SNHLY and CDR2 FYNNEI. The CDR3 DNA reads TGTGCCACCTCTAGCGGAGGCACAGATACGCAGTATTTT. Its translation: CATSSGGTDTQYF.

The chain has TRBV20-1 and TRBJ1-2; TRBD1 matches 9 bases. In germline, CDR1 is DFQATT, CDR2 SNEGSKA (reference sequence). The ends lost 8 bases at V and 5 bases at J; junction bases unmatched: 3. The CDR3 consists of 11 residues. The CDR3 loop reads CSPGTGYGYTF. The CDR3 DNA follows: TGCAGTCCCGGGACAGGGTATGGCTACACCTTC.